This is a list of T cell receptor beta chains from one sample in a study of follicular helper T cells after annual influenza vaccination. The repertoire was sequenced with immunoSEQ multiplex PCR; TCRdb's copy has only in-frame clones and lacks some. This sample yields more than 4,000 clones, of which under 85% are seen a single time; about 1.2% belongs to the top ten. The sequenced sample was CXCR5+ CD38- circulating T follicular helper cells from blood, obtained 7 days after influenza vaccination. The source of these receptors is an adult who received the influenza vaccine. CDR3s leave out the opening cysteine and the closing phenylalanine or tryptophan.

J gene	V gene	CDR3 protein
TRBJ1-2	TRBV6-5	ASSFTFRGTYGYT
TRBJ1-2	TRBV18	ASSEGEDYGYT
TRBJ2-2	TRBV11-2	ASSPTSGGTYTGELF
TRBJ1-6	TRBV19	ASEKVTGARMDTSPLH
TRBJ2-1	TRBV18	ASSPQGYYNEQF
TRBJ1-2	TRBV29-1	SVESGGPNT
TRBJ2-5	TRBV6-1	ASSELAGAGETQY
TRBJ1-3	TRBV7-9	ASSLRQGADTIY
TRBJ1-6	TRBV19	ASKGNRVDSPLH
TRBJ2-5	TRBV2	ATGTTQDLTQY
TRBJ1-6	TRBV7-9	ASSFDRLGNSPLH
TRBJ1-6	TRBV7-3	ASSLTPRGSLLNSPLH
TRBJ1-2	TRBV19	ASSMDRTLYGYT
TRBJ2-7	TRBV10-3	AISLTSGLTAQNYEQY
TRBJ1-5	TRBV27	ASSPDRAYQPQH
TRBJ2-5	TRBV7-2	ASSLAITGTQY
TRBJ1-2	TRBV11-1	ASSPRGSQNYGYT
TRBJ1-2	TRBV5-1	ASSHPGQANYGYT
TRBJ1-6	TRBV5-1	ASRRFQGGESPLH
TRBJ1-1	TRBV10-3	AISEWTGTTEAF